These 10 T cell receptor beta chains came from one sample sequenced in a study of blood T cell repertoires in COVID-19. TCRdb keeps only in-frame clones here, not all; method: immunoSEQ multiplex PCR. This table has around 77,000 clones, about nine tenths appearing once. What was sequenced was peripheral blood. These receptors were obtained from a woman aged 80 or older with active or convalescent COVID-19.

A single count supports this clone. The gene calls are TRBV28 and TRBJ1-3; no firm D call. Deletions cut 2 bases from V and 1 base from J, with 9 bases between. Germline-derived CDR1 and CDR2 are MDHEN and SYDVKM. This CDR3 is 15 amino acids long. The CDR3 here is CASSLNSLSGNTIYF. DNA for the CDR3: TGTGCCAGCAGTTTAAACAGTCTATCTGGAAACACCATATATTTT.

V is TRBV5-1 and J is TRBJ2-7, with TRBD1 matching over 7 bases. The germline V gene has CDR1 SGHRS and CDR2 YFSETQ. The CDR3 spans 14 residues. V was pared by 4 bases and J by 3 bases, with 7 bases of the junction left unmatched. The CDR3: CASSPDRQIYEQYF. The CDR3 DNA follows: TGCGCCAGCAGCCCGGACAGGCAGATCTACGAGCAGTACTTC.

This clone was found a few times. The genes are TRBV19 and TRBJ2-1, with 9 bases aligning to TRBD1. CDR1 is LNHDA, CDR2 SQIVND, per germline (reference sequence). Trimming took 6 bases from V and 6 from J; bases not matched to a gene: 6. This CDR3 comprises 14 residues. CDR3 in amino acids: CASSAGTGTNEQFF. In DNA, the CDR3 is TGTGCCAGTAGCGCCGGGACAGGGACCAATGAGCAGTTCTTC.

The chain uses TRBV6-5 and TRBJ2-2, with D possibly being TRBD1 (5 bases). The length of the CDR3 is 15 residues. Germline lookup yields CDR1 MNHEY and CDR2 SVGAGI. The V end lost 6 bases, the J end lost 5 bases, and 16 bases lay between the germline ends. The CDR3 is CASRWTRDGTGELFF. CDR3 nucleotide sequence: TGTGCCAGCAGGTGGACCAGGGATGGAACCGGGGAGCTGTTTTTT.

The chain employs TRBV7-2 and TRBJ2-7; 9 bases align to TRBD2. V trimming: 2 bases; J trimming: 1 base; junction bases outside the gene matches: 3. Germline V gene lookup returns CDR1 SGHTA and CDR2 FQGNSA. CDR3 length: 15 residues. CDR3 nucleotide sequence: TGTGCCAGCAGCTTAAGCGGGGGGCCGTCCTACGAGCAGTACTTC. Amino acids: CASSLSGGPSYEQYF.

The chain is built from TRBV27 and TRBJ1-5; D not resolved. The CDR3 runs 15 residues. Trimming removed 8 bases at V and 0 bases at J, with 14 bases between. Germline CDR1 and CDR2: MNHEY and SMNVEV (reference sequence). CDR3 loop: CASSKGGYSNQPQHF. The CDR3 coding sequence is TGTGCCAGCTCAAAGGGAGGCTATAGCAATCAGCCCCAGCATTTT.

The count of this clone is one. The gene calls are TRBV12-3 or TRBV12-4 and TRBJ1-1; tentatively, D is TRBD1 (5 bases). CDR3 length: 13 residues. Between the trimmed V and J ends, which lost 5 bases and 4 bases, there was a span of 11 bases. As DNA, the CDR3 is TGTGCCAGCAGTCCCAGGGAGGGCACTGAAGCTTTCTTT. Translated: CASSPREGTEAFF.

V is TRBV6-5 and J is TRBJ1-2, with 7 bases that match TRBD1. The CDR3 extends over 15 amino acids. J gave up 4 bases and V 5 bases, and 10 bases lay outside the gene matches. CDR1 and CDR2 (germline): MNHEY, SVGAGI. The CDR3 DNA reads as TGTGCCAGCAGTCCGACAGGGACGGTCCCCTATGGCTACACCTTC. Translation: CASSPTGTVPYGYTF.

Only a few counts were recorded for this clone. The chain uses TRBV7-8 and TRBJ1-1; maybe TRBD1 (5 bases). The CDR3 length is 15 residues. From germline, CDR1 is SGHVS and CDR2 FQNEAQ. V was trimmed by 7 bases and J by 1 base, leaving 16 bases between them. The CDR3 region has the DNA TGTGCCAGCAACTCCTTCGAGACAGCGAACACTGAAGCTTTCTTT. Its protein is CASNSFETANTEAFF. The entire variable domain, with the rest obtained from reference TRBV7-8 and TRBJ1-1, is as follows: GAGVSQSPRYKVAKRGQDVALRCDPISGHVSLFWYQQALGQGPEFLTYFQNEAQLDKSGLPSDRFFAERPEGSVSTLKIQRTQQEDSAVYLCASNSFETANTEAFFGQGTRLTVV.

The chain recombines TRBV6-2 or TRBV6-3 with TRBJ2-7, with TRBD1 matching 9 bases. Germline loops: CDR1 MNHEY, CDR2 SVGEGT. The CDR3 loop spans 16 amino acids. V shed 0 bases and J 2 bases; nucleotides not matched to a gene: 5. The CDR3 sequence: CASSYSTRDRAYEQYF. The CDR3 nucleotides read TGTGCCAGCAGTTACTCGACTCGGGACAGGGCCTACGAGCAGTACTTC.